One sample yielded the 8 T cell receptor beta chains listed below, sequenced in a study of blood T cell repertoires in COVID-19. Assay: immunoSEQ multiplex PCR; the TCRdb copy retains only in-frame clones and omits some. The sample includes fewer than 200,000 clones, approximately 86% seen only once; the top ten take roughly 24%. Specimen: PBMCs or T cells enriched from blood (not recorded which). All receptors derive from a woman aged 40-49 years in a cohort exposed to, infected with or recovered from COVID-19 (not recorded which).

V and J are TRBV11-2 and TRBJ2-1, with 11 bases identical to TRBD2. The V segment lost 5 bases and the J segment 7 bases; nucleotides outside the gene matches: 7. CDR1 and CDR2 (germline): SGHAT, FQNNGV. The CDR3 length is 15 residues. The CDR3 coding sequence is TGTGCCAGCAGCACTACTAGCGGGAGTAGGAATGAGCAGTTCTTC. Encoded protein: CASSTTSGSRNEQFF.

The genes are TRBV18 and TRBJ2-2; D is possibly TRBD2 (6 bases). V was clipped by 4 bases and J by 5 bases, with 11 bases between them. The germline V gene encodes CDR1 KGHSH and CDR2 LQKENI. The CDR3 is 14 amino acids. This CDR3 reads CASSRPRGTGELFF. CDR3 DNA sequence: TGTGCCAGCTCACGACCCCGGGGGACCGGGGAGCTGTTTTTT.

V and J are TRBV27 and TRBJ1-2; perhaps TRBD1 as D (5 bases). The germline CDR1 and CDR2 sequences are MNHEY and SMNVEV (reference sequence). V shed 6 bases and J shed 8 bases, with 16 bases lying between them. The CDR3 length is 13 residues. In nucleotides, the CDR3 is TGTGCCAGCAGACCTGGGGGGGGTAGGGGCTACACCTTC. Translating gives CASRPGGGRGYTF.

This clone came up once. The CDR3 reads CASSPQGTYEQYF. CDR3 sequence (DNA): TGTGCCAGCAGCCCCCAGGGGACCTACGAGCAGTACTTC. This chain uses TRBV7-6 with TRBJ2-7, with D maybe TRBD1 (6 bases). The V and J ends lost 5 bases and 2 bases respectively, with 10 bases between them. The CDR3 is 13 residues long. The germline CDR1 and CDR2 sequences are SGHVS and FNYEAQ. The full variable domain, its missing parts supplied by reference TRBV7-6 and TRBJ2-7, is GAGVSQSPRYKVTKRGQDVALRCDPISGHVSLYWYRQALGQGPEFLTYFNYEAQQDKSGLPNDRFSAERPEGSISTLTIQRTEQRDSAMYRCASSPQGTYEQYFGPGTRLTVT.

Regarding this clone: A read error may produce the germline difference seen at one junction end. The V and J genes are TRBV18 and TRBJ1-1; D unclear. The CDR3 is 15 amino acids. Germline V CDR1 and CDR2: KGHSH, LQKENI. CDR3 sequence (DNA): TGTGCCAGCTCTCCACAGACGGGTAGCCACACTGAAGCTTTCTTT. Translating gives CASSPQTGSHTEAFF.

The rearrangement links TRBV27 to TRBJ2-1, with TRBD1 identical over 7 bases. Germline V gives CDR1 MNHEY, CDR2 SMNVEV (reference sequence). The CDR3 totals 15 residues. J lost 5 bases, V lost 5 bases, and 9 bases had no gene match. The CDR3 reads CASSQTTGTNNEQFF. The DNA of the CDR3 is TGTGCCAGCAGTCAAACGACAGGGACAAACAATGAGCAGTTCTTC.

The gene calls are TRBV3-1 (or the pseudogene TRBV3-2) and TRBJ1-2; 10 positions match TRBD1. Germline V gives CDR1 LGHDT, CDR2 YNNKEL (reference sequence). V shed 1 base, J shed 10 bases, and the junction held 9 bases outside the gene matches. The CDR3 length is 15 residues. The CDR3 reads CASSQVGGTGVDYTF. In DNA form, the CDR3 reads TGTGCCAGCAGCCAAGTGGGCGGGACAGGGGTTGACTACACCTTC.

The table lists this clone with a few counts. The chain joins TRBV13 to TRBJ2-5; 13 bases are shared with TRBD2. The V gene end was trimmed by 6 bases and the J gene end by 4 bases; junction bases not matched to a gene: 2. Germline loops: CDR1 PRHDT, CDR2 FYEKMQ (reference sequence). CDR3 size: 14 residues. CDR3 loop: CASRRLAGGETQYF. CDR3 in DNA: TGTGCCAGCAGGAGACTAGCGGGGGGAGAGACCCAGTACTTC.